One sample yielded the 25 T cell receptor beta chains listed below, sequenced in a study of cytomegalovirus exposure and HLA in healthy donors. The PCR ran on 60 Vbeta and 13 Jbeta primers. The protocol was immunoSEQ multiplex PCR, while the TCRdb copy is restricted to in-frame clones and leaves out a portion. The profile shows 160,000 or so clones, about four fifths of them singletons. Sequenced: PBMCs. The receptors originated from a woman aged 45 to 65 in good health and CMV-seronegative.

This chain links TRBV6-1 with TRBJ1-2, with TRBD1 matching 7 bases. Trimming took 1 base from V and 4 from J; bases not matched to a gene: 6. Germline CDR1 MNHNS, CDR2 SASEGT. This CDR3 has 15 residues. The CDR3 nucleotides are TGTGCCAGCAGTGAAGGGGCAGGGGGAGGCTATGGCTACACCTTC. Amino acids: CASSEGAGGGYGYTF.

The rearrangement joins TRBV7-9 to TRBJ2-5; 9 bases agree with TRBD2. The CDR3 totals 14 residues. The junction had 3 bases not matched to a gene; V was cut back by 3 bases and J by 4 bases. Germline lookup yields CDR1 SEHNR and CDR2 FQNEAQ (reference sequence). CDR3: CASSFAGGRETQYF. In DNA, the CDR3 is TGTGCCAGCAGCTTCGCGGGGGGGCGAGAGACCCAGTACTTC.

The rearrangement links TRBV7-6 to TRBJ1-3; a possible D gene is TRBD1 (6 bases). The germline V gene has CDR1 SGHVS and CDR2 FNYEAQ. The CDR3 totals 16 residues. Between the trimmed V and J ends, which lost 2 bases and 3 bases, there was a span of 14 bases. CDR3 amino acids: CASSLTQGQGGNTIYF. For the CDR3, the DNA is TGTGCCAGCAGCTTAACTCAGGGGCAGGGTGGAAACACCATATATTTT.

The gene calls are TRBV7-2 and TRBJ1-5; tentatively, D is TRBD1 (6 bases). V gave up 4 bases and J gave up 0 bases, with 10 bases separating them. The CDR3 is 15 amino acids. The germline CDR1 and CDR2 sequences are SGHTA and FQGNSA. This CDR3 is CASSYRVNSNQPQHF. The CDR3 nucleotides are TGTGCCAGCAGCTACAGGGTTAATAGCAATCAGCCCCAGCATTTT.

V is TRBV6-1 and J is TRBJ1-1, with TRBD1 as a possible D gene (6 bases). V shed 6 bases and J shed 4 bases, with 12 bases lying between them. This CDR3 is 13 amino acids long. CDR1 MNHNS and CDR2 SASEGT come from the germline V gene. The CDR3 reads CASRDQGSTEAFF. CDR3 DNA: TGTGCCAGCAGGGACCAGGGGTCCACTGAAGCTTTCTTT.

The chain combines TRBV7-9 with TRBJ1-1; 7 bases fit TRBD1. The V gene's germline CDR1 is SEHNR and CDR2 FQNEAQ (reference sequence). V lost 5 bases to trimming and J lost 1 base; unmatched junction nucleotides: 16. There are 18 residues in the CDR3. Here the CDR3 DNA reads TGTGCCAGCAGCCCAACATCTCCTATACAGGGGTCGAACACTGAAGCTTTCTTT. Encoded protein: CASSPTSPIQGSNTEAFF. Full variable domain (missing parts from reference TRBV7-9 and TRBJ1-1): DTGVSQNPRHKITKRGQNVTFRCDPISEHNRLYWYRQTLGQGPEFLTYFQNEAQLEKSRLLSDRFSAERPKGSFSTLEIQRTEQGDSAMYLCASSPTSPIQGSNTEAFFGQGTRLTVV.

This rearrangement joins TRBV7-2 to TRBJ2-7; 9 nucleotides match TRBD1. V trimming: 2 bases; J trimming: 4 bases; junction bases outside the gene matches: 6. This CDR3 is 15 amino acids long. Per the germline V gene, CDR1 is SGHTA and CDR2 is FQGNSA. The CDR3 region has the DNA TGTGCCAGCAGCTTACTTGGACAGGGGAATTACGAGCAGTACTTC. This translates into CASSLLGQGNYEQYF.

Ten or more counts support this clone. The chain is built from TRBV19 and TRBJ1-5; 8 nucleotides match TRBD1. V shed 6 bases and J 7 bases; nucleotides not matched to a gene: 5. In germline, CDR1 is LNHDA, CDR2 SQIVND (reference sequence). The CDR3 is made up of 13 amino acids. The CDR3: CASRDRGGQPQHF. CDR3 nucleotides: TGTGCCAGTAGAGACAGGGGCGGGCAGCCCCAGCATTTT.

The chain has TRBV28 and TRBJ2-7; perhaps TRBD2 as D (7 bases). The CDR3 extends over 11 amino acids. CDR1 is MDHEN and CDR2 is SYDVKM in the germline V gene. Trimming stripped 8 bases from V and 11 bases from J, with 16 bases between. This chain's CDR3 is CASRGLGGKYF. As DNA, the CDR3 is TGTGCCAGCCGTGGACTAGGGGGAAAGTACTTC.

The J gene is TRBJ1-1, the V gene TRBV5-6; unclear D gene. CDR3 size: 13 residues. The germline gives CDR1 SGHDT, CDR2 YYEEEE. Trimming took off 3 bases at V and 1 base at J, with 7 bases between the two ends. CDR3 residues: CASSSRGNTEAFF. The CDR3 DNA reads TGTGCCAGCAGCTCGCGGGGGAACACTGAAGCTTTCTTT.

The rearrangement joins TRBV4-1 to TRBJ1-2; 7 bases map to TRBD1. CDR1 is MGHRA, CDR2 YSYEKL, per germline. There are 16 residues in the CDR3. V lost 0 bases to trimming and J lost 5 bases; unmatched junction nucleotides: 9. CDR3 protein: CASSQEQGPQIYGYTF. The DNA for the CDR3 is TGCGCCAGCAGCCAAGAACAGGGGCCGCAGATTTATGGCTACACCTTC.

This clone has more than one count but fewer than ten. The V call is TRBV5-1, the J call TRBJ2-3, with 9 positions matching TRBD2. Germline V gene data show CDR1 as SGHRS and CDR2 as YFSETQ. The junction had 22 bases not matched to a gene; V was cut back by 3 bases and J by 8 bases. The CDR3 spans 19 residues. In nucleotides, the CDR3 is TGCGCCAGCAGCTGGGGATACGGTGGTCGGGCGGGAGGGCCGGGTACGCAGTATTTT. This encodes CASSWGYGGRAGGPGTQYF.

The chain links TRBV2 to TRBJ2-7, with D possibly being TRBD1 (5 bases). Germline loops: CDR1 SNHLY, CDR2 FYNNEI. CDR3 size: 12 residues. The V end lost 7 bases, the J end lost 4 bases, and 11 bases lay between the germline ends. This chain's CDR3 is CASTLQVYEQYF. The CDR3 DNA is TGTGCCAGCACTCTACAGGTGTACGAGCAGTACTTC.

The chain is built from TRBV4-1 and TRBJ2-5; no firm D call. The tail of the sequence fits TRBJ2-7 better, so the J call may be wrong. The CDR3 is 15 residues long. The germline gives CDR1 MGHRA, CDR2 YSYEKL. The CDR3 region is CASSQEIRRAYEQYF. The CDR3 region has the DNA TGCGCCAGCAGCCAAGAAATTCGCCGCGCCTACGAGCAGTACTTC.

J is TRBJ1-1 and V is TRBV5-1; a possible D gene is TRBD1 (5 bases). The germline V and J ends were trimmed by 0 bases and 0 bases, with 12 bases remaining between them. Germline CDR1 and CDR2: SGHRS and YFSETQ. The CDR3 loop spans 16 amino acids. CDR3 loop: CASSLAQGSMNTEAFF. The CDR3 DNA reads TGCGCCAGCAGCTTGGCCCAGGGTTCCATGAACACTGAAGCTTTCTTT. The whole variable domain, remainder taken from reference TRBV5-1 and TRBJ1-1, is KAGVTQTPRYLIKTRGQQVTLSCSPISGHRSVSWYQQTPGQGLQFLFEYFSETQRNKGNFPGRFSGRQFSNSRSEMNVSTLELGDSALYLCASSLAQGSMNTEAFFGQGTRLTVV.

The genes are TRBV5-6 and TRBJ1-6; D remains ambiguous. Trimming cost V 0 bases and J 7 bases, with 11 bases left between them. In germline, CDR1 is SGHDT, CDR2 YYEEEE. The CDR3 totals 15 residues. The CDR3 DNA follows: TGTGCCAGCAGCTTGGAAAGTGCGCTCAATTCACCCCTCCACTTT. Protein sequence: CASSLESALNSPLHF.

The chain employs TRBV19 and TRBJ1-1; D might be TRBD1 (5 bases). Germline-derived CDR1 and CDR2 are LNHDA and SQIVND (reference sequence). CDR3 length: 14 amino acids. Trimming removed 1 base from V and 8 bases from J, with 14 bases in between. This CDR3 reads CASSIGDRLREAFF. Here the CDR3 DNA reads TGTGCCAGTAGTATAGGCGACAGACTGAGGGAAGCTTTCTTT. Complete variable domain (other parts from reference TRBV19 and TRBJ1-1): DGGITQSPKYLFRKEGQNVTLSCEQNLNHDAMYWYRQDPGQGLRLIYYSQIVNDFQKGDIAEGYSVSREKKESFPLTVTSAQKNPTAFYLCASSIGDRLREAFFGQGTRLTVV.

The chain employs TRBV19 and TRBJ2-1; 12 bases fit TRBD2. Germline V lookup: CDR1 LNHDA, CDR2 SQIVND (reference sequence). The CDR3 has 13 residues. The ends lost 2 bases at V and 14 bases at J; junction bases unmatched: 4. This CDR3 is CASSIRLAGAKFF. For the CDR3, the DNA is TGTGCCAGTAGTATACGACTAGCGGGAGCTAAGTTCTTC.

The J gene is TRBJ1-2, the V gene TRBV27; 9 bases match TRBD1. Germline V gene lookup returns CDR1 MNHEY and CDR2 SMNVEV (reference sequence). This CDR3 is 13 amino acids long. With 8 bases clipped from V and 6 bases from J, the junction kept 7 bases outside the gene matches. The CDR3 DNA follows: TGTGCCAGCCGGCGGGACAGGGTGGATGGCTACACCTTC. Encoded protein: CASRRDRVDGYTF.

This clone has more than one count but fewer than ten. The chain recombines TRBV7-6 with TRBJ1-1, with TRBD1 matching 7 bases. V lost 1 base, J lost 4 bases, and 6 bases stayed unmatched. The length of the CDR3 is 15 residues. CDR1 is SGHVS and CDR2 is FNYEAQ in the germline V gene. The CDR3 spells CASSLVAGGITEAFF. The CDR3 DNA follows: TGTGCCAGCAGCTTAGTGGCAGGGGGGATCACTGAAGCTTTCTTT.

The rearrangement links TRBV2 to TRBJ1-2; no clear D gene. The germline V gene encodes CDR1 SNHLY and CDR2 FYNNEI. The CDR3 has 10 amino acids. Trimming pared 6 bases from V and 8 bases from J, leaving 7 bases between. The chain's CDR3 is CASSPGGYTF. The DNA for the CDR3 is TGTGCCAGCAGCCCTGGCGGCTACACCTTC.

This chain uses TRBV28 with TRBJ2-7; D is ambiguous. The CDR3 totals 16 residues. CDR1 is MDHEN and CDR2 is SYDVKM in the germline V gene. Trimming shortened V by 5 bases and J by 0 bases, and 17 bases separated the two germline ends. CDR3 coding DNA: TGTGCCAGCAGTACCCCGTCAGCGCACCTCTCCTACGAGCAGTACTTC. Protein: CASSTPSAHLSYEQYF.

CDR3 sequence (DNA): TGTGCCAGCAGTTTATTTGGGGGGGGGAACACCGGGGAGCTGTTTTTT. Protein: CASSLFGGGNTGELFF. The chain uses TRBV27 and TRBJ2-2, with 7 bases aligning to TRBD2. The V segment lost 1 base and the J segment 1 base; nucleotides outside the gene matches: 3. CDR1 and CDR2 from the germline V gene are MNHEY and SMNVEV (reference sequence). The CDR3 runs 16 residues.

The rearrangement links TRBV4-2 to TRBJ2-5, with D possibly being TRBD2 (5 bases). The V gene lost 4 bases and the J gene lost 6 bases, with 12 bases spanning the gap. This CDR3 spans 13 amino acids. Germline assignment: CDR1 LGHNA and CDR2 YNFKEQ. DNA of the CDR3: TGTGCCAGCAGCCCACACGGGGAAAAGACCCAGTACTTC. Translating it yields CASSPHGEKTQYF.

This chain uses TRBV20-1 with TRBJ2-1, with D possibly TRBD1 on 6 matching bases. This CDR3 contains 11 residues. Germline V CDR1 and CDR2: DFQATT, SNEGSKA (reference sequence). Here the CDR3 reads CRGVQGNEQFF. CDR3 coding DNA: TGCAGGGGGGTCCAGGGGAATGAGCAGTTCTTC.